This TCR beta chain was obtained from a study of Tregs in tolerant kidney transplant recipients (dated by TCRdb to about 2019). With respect to the entire study: TCRbeta sequencing was used in the study to identify donor-specific regulatory T cells before combined kidney and bone marrow transplantation, and the identified cells were then tracked after transplant. TCRbeta repertoire sequencing was used in 3 healthy controls to compare several methods for expanding Tregs specific for an allogeneic donor.

Regarding this clone: It lacks a known antigen. No base quality information exists; no much larger clone differs at one position.

Overall study results and their limits: The most biologically relevant and donor-specific TCRbeta repertoire appeared to be identified by expanding Tregs with activated donor B cells. The study was constrained by small patient numbers, and validation of the findings is required in larger populations and under other immunosuppression protocols. Biological reproducibility was not directly addressed, though technical replication error appeared minimal.

From the germline V gene, CDR1 is SGDLS and CDR2 is YYNGEE. Trimming takes 0 bases from V and 7 bases from J, and the germline ends sit 10 bases apart. From cysteine to phenylalanine, the CDR3 is 13 amino acids long. The only DNA kept is the CDR3, 39 bases in frame from the first base. Thawed PBMCs were FACS-sorted into unstimulated Tregs (CD4+CD25+CD127-), CD4+ non-Tregs (CD4+CD25-), CD4 cells and CD8 cells. Blood from healthy controls was obtained either as purchased buffy coats or from healthy volunteers. Healthy control blood was processed by Ficoll density gradient to PBMCs and cryopreserved; patient PBMCs were collected before and after transplant. For TCRbeta CDR3 sequencing, genomic DNA was extracted from sorted cells using the QIAGEN DNeasy Blood and Tissue Kit. High-throughput TCRbeta CDR3 sequencing was carried out commercially through immunoSEQ, with PCR amplification with bias correction and internal controls included. In the source study's methods: A unique productive TCRbeta sequence was defined by the CDR3 nucleotide sequence when primers matched, and otherwise by the CDR3 amino acid sequence together with the Vbeta and Jbeta genes. To correct sorting error, sequences shared between sorted populations at a frequency ratio of 2:1 or less were removed; the rest were assigned to the higher population. Sequences were defined as donor-reactive when expanded at least 5-fold in CFSE-low cells versus unstimulated cells and present at a frequency of at least 0.01% in CFSE-low cells. Repertoire divergence was quantified by Jensen-Shannon divergence calculated from the top 100 TCRbeta sequences ranked by frequency. For samples with multiple sequencing runs, sorting error was corrected separately for each run before the runs were pooled. Sourced from immuneACCESS, this table was stored by TCRdb with only in-frame sequences that have V and J called. A share of the clones is absent; for the studies checked, an unresolved V gene accounts for under half, and the remainder has no known explanation. V, J and clone size reflect that table, while D and trimming were determined from the DNA. In this sample the table shows around 120,000 clones, roughly nine tenths of which occur a single time. Approximately 0.54% of the sample is taken by the ten largest.

Recombination linked TRBV9 to TRBJ1-2; the D gene remains uncertain. The receptor was isolated from a human donor in good health. The specimen was CD4+ T cells from blood. CDR3 loop: CASSVEGRTGYTF. Here is the DNA: TGTGCCAGCAGCGTAGAAGGACGGACTGGCTACACCTTC.